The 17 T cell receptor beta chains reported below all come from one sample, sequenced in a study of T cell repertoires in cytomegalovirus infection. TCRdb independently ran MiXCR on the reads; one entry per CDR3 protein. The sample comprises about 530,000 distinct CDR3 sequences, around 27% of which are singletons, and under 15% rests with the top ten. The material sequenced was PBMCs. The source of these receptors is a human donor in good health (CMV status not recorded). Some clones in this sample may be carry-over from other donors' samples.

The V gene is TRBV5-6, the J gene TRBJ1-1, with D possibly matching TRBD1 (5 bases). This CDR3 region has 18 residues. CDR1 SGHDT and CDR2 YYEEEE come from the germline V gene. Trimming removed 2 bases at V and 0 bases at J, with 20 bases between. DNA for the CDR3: TGTGCCAGCAGCTTTGAAGTACTTGGGGGGGGGATGAACACTGAAGCTTTCTTT. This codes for CASSFEVLGGGMNTEAFF. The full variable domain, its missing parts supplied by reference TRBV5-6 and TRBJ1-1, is DAGVTQSPTHLIKTRGQQVTLRCSPKSGHDTVSWYQQALGQGPQFIFQYYEEEERQRGNFPDRFSGHQFPNYSSELNVNALLLGDSALYLCASSFEVLGGGMNTEAFFGQGTRLTVV.

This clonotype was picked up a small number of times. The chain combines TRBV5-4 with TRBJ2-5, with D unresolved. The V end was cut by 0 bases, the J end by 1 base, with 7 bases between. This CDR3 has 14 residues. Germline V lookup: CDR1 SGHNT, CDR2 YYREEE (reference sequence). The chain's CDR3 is CASSLVFTQETQYF. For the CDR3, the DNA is TGTGCCAGCAGCTTGGTCTTTACCCAAGAGACCCAGTACTTC.

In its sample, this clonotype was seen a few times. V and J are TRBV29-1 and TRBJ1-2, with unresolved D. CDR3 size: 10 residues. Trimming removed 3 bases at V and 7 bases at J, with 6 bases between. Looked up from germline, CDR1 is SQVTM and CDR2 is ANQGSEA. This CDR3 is CSVEGSGYTF. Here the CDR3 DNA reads TGCAGCGTTGAGGGGAGTGGCTACACCTTC.

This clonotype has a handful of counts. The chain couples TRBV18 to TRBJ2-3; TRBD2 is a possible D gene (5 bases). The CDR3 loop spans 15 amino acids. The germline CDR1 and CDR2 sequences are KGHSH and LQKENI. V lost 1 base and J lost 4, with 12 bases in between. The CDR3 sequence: CASSPLSGKADTQYF. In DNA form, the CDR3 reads TGTGCCAGCTCACCACTTTCCGGGAAGGCAGATACGCAGTATTTT.

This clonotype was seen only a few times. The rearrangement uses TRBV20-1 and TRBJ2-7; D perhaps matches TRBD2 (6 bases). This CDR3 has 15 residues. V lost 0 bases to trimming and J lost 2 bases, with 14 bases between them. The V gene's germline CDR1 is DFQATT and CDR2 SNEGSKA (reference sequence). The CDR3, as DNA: TGCAGTGCTAGAGATCAAGCGGGCAGCCCCTACGAGCAGTACTTC. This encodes CSARDQAGSPYEQYF.

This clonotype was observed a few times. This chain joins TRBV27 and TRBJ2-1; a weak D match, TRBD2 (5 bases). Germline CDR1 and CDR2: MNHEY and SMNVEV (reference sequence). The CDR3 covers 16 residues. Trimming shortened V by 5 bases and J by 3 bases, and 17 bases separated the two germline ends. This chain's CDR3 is CASSPLGEKYYNEQFF. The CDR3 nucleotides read TGTGCCAGCAGTCCCCTGGGAGAGAAGTACTACAATGAGCAGTTCTTC.

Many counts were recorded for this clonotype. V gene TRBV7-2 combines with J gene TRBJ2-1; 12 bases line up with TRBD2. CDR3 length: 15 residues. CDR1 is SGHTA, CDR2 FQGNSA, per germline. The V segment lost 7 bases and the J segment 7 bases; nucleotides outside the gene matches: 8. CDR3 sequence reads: CASNPASGRGNEQFF. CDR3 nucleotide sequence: TGTGCCAGCAATCCAGCTAGCGGGAGGGGAAATGAGCAGTTCTTC.

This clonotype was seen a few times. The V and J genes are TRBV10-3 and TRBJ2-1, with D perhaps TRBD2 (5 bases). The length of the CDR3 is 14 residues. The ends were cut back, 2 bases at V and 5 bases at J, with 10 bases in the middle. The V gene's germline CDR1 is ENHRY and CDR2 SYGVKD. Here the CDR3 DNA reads TGTGCCATCAGTGAGACTAGACCGAACAATGAGCAGTTCTTC. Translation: CAISETRPNNEQFF.

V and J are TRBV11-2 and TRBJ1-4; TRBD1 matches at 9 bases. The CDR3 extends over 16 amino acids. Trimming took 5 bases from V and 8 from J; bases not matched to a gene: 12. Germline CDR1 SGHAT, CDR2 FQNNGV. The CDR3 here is CASSHLLGQGREKLFF. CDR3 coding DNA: TGTGCCAGCAGCCACCTCCTCGGACAGGGGAGGGAAAAACTGTTTTTT.

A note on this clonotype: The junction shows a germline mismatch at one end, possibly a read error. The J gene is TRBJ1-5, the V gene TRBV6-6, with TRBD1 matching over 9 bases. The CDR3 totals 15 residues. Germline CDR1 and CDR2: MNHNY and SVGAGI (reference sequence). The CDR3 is CASSPGQGSNQPLHF. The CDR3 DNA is TGTGCCAGCAGCCCTGGACAGGGGAGCAATCAGCCCCTGCATTTT.

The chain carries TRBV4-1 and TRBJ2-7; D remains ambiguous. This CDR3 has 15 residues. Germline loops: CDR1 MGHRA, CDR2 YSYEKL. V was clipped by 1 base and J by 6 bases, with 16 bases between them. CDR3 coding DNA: TGCGCCAGCAGCCAAGGTAACCAGAGGTTGGGCGAGCAGTACTTC. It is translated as CASSQGNQRLGEQYF.

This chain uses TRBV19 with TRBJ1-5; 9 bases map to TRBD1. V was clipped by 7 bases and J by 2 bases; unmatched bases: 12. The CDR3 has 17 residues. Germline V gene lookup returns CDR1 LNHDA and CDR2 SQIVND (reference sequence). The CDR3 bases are TGTGCCAGTAAGGGGACAGGGCGTCGGAGTGGCAATCAGCCCCAGCATTTT. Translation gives CASKGTGRRSGNQPQHF.

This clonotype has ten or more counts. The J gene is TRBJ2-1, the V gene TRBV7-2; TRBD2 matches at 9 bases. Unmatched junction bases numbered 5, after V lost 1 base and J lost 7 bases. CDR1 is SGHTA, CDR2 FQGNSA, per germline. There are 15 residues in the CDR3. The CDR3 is CASSLGAGGPNEQFF. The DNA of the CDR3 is TGTGCCAGCAGCTTAGGGGCGGGAGGGCCGAATGAGCAGTTCTTC.

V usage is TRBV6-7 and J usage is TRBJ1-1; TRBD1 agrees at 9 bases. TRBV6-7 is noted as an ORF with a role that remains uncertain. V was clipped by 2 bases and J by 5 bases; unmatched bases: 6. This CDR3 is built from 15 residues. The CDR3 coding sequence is TGTGCCAGCAGTTACACTAGACAGGGGGGGACTGAAGCTTTCTTT. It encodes CASSYTRQGGTEAFF.

CDR3 region: CAIKGGDSYNEQFF. The CDR3 DNA reads TGTGCCATCAAGGGGGGGGACTCCTACAATGAGCAGTTCTTC. The chain joins TRBV10-3 to TRBJ2-1, with D perhaps matching TRBD2 (7 bases). Deletions cut 7 bases from V and 0 bases from J, with 10 bases between. The germline V gene has CDR1 ENHRY and CDR2 SYGVKD. CDR3 length equals 14 residues.

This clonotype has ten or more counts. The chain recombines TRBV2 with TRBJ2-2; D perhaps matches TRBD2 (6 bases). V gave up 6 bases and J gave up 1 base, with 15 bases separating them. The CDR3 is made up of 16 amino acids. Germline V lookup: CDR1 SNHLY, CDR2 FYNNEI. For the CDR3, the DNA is TGTGCCAGCAGCAAGAAGCGGGTCGGGAACACCGGGGAGCTGTTTTTT. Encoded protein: CASSKKRVGNTGELFF. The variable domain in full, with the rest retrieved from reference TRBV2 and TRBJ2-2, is EPEVTQTPSHQVTQMGQEVILRCVPISNHLYFYWYRQILGQKVEFLVSFYNNEISEKSEIFDDQFSVERPDGSNFTLKIRSTKLEDSAMYFCASSKKRVGNTGELFFGEGSRLTVL.

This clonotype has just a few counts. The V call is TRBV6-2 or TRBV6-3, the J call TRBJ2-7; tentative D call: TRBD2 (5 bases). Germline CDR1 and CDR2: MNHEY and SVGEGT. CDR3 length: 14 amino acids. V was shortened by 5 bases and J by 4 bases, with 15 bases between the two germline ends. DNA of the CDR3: TGTGCCAGCAGTATGGACTTCCCTCCTTACGAGCAGTACGTC. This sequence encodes CASSMDFPPYEQYV.